This T cell receptor beta chain appears in the sequencing data of a study of cytotoxic CD8 clonotypes in ibrutinib-treated CLL. Turning to the study itself: Over 10 relapsed/refractory, roughly 15 treatment-naive; roughly 17 IGHV unmutated.

Study results and caveats: Higher circulating CD8+ T-cell counts strongly accompanied higher baseline clonality, above age-matched healthy donors.

Measured with immunoSEQ multiplex PCR; TCRdb has only the in-frame clones, and not every one. The table records approximately 50,000 clones, 50% to 70% of them present only once. V dropped 2 bases and J dropped 14 bases, with 14 bases sitting between them. In germline, CDR1 is SGHDT, CDR2 YYEEEE. This CDR3 has 13 residues. This clone has a handful of counts. Its antigen remains unknown. Material: PBMCs, obtained at disease progression, from a patient treated with ibrutinib. The V and J genes are TRBV5-6 and TRBJ1-6, with D tentatively TRBD1 (5 bases). The sequence was collected from a human donor with chronic lymphocytic leukemia. The CDR3 DNA follows: TGTGCCAGCAGCTTAGGGGCCCCCAGGTCCCTCCACTTT. Translated: CASSLGAPRSLHF.